The source of this TCR beta chain is a study of control samples from healthy donors and cancer patients. Using immunoSEQ multiplex PCR, the repertoire was profiled, and TCRdb retains in-frame clones only, with some absent. The data show about 120,000 clones, 90% seen once. V lost 4 bases to trimming and J lost 0 bases; unmatched junction nucleotides: 3. From germline, CDR1 is SGDLS and CDR2 YYNGEE. The CDR3 is made up of 15 amino acids. This sequence originates from a man in his forties in good health. The chain links TRBV9 to TRBJ2-7; 11 bases fit TRBD2. What was sequenced was blood. The CDR3: CASSPSGGSSYEQYF. Here the CDR3 DNA reads TGTGCCAGCAGCCCTAGCGGGGGGAGCTCCTACGAGCAGTACTTC.